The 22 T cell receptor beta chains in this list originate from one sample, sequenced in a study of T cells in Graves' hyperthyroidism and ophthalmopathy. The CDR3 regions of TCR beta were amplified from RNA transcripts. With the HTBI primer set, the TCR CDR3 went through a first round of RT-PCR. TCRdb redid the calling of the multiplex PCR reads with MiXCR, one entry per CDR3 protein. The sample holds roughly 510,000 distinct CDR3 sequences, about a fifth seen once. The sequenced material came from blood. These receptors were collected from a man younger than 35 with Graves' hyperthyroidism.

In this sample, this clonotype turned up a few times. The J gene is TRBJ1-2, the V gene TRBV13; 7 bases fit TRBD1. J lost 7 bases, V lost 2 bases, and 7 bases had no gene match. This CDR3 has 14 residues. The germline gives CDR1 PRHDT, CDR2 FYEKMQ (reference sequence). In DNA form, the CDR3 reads TGTGCCAGCAGCTTAAGACAGGGACTGAGTGGCTACACCTTC. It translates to CASSLRQGLSGYTF.

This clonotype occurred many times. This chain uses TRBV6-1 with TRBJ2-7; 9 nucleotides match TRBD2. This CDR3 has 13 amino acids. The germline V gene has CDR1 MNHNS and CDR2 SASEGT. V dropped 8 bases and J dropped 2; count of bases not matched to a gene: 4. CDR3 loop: CASGERGAYEQYF. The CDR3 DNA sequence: TGTGCCAGCGGAGAGCGGGGGGCCTACGAGCAGTACTTC.

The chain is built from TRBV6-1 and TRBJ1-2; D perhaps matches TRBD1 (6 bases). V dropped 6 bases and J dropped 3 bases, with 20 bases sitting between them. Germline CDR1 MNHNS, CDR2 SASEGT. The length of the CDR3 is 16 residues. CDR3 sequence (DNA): TGTGCCAGCAGCTTGGCCGGGGCAGGGGTCGACTATGGCTACACCTTC. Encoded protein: CASSLAGAGVDYGYTF.

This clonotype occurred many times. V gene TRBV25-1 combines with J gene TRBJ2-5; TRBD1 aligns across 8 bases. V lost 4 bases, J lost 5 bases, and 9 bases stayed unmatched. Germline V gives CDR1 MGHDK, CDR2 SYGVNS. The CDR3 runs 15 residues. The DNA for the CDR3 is TGTGCCAGCAGTGTAGTCGGGACAGGTCGGGAGACCCAGTACTTC. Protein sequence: CASSVVGTGRETQYF.

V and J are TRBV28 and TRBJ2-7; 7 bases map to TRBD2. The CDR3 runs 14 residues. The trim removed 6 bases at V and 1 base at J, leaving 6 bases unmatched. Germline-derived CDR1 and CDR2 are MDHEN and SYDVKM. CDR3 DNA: TGTGCCAGCAGGGCTAGCGGACAATCCTACGAGCAGTACTTC. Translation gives CASRASGQSYEQYF.

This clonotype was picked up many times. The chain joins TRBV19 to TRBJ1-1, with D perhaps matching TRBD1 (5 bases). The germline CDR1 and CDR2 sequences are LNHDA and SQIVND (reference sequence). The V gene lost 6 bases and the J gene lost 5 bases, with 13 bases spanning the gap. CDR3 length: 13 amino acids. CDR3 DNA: TGTGCCAGTAGCCCGACAGTAAGTACTGAAGCTTTCTTT. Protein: CASSPTVSTEAFF.

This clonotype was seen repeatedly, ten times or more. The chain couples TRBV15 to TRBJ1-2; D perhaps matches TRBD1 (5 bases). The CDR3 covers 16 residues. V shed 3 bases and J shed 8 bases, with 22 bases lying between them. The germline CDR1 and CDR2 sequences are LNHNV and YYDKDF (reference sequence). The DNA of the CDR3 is TGTGCCACCAGCAGGGCCCCACAGGTGCCTTCCCGAGGCTACACCTTC. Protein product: CATSRAPQVPSRGYTF.

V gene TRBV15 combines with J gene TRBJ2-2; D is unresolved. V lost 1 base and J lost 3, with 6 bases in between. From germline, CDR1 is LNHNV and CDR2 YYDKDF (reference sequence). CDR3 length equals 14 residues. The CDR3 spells CATSRGSDTGELFF. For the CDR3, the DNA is TGTGCCACCAGCAGAGGGTCGGACACCGGGGAGCTGTTTTTT.

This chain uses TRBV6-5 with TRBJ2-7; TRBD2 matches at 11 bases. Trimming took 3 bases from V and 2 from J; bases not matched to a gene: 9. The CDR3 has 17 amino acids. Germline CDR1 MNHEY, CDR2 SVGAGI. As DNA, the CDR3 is TGTGCCAGCAGTTATCATCTAGCGGGAGGTCAGACCTACGAGCAGTACTTC. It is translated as CASSYHLAGGQTYEQYF.

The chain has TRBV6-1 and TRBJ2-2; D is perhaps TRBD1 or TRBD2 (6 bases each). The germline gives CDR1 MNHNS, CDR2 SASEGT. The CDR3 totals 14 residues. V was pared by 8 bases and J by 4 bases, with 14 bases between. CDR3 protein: CASARGASTGELFF. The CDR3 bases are TGTGCCAGCGCGAGGGGGGCCAGCACCGGGGAGCTGTTTTTT.

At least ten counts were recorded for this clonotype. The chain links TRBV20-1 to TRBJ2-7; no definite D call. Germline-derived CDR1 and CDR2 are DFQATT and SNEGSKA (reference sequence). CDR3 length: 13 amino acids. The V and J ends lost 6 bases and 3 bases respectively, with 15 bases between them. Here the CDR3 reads CSATREHGYEQYF. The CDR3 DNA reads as TGCAGTGCAACAAGGGAACACGGCTACGAGCAGTACTTC.

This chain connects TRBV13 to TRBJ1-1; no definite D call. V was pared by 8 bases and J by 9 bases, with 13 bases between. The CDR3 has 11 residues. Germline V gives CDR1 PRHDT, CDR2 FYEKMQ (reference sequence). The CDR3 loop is CASRWRSKAFF. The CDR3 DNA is TGTGCCAGCCGGTGGCGGAGCAAAGCTTTCTTT.

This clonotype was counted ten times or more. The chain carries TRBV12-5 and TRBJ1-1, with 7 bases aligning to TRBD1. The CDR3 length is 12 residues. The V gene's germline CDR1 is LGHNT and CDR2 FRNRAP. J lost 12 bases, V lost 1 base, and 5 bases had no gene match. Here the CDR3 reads CASGLGTGVTFF. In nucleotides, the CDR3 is TGTGCTAGTGGTTTGGGCACAGGGGTAACTTTCTTT.

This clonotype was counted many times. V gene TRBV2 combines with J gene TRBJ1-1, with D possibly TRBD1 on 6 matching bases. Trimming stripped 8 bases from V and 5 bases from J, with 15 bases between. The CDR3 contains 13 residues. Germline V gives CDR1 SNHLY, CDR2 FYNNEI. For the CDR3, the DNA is TGTGCCAGCCCCCGGGGTGGACAGACTGAAGCTTTCTTT. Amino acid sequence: CASPRGGQTEAFF.

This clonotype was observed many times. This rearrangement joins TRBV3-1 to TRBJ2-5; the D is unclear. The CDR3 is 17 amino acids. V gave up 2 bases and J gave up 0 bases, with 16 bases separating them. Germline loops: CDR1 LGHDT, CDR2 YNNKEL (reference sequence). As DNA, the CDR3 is TGTGCCAGCAGCCAACCACACACACACCCGTACCAAGAGACCCAGTACTTC. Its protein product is CASSQPHTHPYQETQYF.

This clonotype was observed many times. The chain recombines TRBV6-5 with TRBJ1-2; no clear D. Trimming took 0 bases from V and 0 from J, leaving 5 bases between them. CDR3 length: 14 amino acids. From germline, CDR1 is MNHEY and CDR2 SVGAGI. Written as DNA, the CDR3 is TGTGCCAGCAGTTACTCACGAGCTAACTATGGCTACACCTTC. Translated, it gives CASSYSRANYGYTF.

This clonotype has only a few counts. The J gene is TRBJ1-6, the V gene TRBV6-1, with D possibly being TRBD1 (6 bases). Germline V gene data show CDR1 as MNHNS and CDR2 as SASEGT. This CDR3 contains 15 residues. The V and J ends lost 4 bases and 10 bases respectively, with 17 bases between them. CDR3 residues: CASSVQGHGSSPLHF. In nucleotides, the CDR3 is TGTGCCAGCAGTGTACAGGGCCATGGGTCCTCACCCCTCCACTTT.

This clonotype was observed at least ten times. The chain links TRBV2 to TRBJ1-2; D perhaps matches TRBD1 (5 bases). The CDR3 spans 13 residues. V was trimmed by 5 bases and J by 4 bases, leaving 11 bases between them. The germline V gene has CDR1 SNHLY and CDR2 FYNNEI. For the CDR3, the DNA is TGTGCCAGCAGTTCGGGACCGCGCTATGGCTACACCTTC. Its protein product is CASSSGPRYGYTF.

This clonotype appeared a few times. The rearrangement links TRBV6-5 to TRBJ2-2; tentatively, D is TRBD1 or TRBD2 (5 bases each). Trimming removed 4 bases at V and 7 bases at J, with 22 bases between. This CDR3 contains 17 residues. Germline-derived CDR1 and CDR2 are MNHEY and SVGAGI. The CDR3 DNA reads TGTGCCAGCAGTTTCCTTTCGCCAGGGAGATTTGGCGGGGAGCTGTTTTTT. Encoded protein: CASSFLSPGRFGGELFF.

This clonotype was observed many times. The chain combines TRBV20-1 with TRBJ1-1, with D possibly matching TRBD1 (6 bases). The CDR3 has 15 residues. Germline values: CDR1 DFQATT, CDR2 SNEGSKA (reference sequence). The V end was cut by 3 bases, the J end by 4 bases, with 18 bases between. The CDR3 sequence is CSASANRAVSTEAFF. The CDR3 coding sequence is TGCAGTGCTAGCGCCAACAGGGCGGTCAGCACTGAAGCTTTCTTT.

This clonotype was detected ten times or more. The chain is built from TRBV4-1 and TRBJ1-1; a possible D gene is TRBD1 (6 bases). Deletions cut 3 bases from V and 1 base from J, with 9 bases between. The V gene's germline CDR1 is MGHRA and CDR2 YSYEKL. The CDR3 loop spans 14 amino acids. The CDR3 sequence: CASSHRTANTEAFF. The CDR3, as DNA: TGCGCCAGCAGCCACCGGACAGCGAACACTGAAGCTTTCTTT.

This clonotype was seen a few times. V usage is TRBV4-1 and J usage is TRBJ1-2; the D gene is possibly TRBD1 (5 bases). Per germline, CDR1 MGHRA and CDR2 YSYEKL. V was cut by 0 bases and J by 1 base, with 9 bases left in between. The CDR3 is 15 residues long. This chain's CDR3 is CASSQDEGFNYGYTF. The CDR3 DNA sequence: TGCGCCAGCAGCCAAGATGAGGGGTTTAACTATGGCTACACCTTC.